The 23 T cell receptor beta chains listed next were all sequenced from one sample in a study of T cell repertoires in cytomegalovirus infection. One entry per CDR3 protein, called by TCRdb with MiXCR from the reads. The table shows hundreds of thousands of distinct CDR3 sequences, with roughly 15% occurring only once. Sequenced material: PBMCs. The receptors come from a human donor in good health (CMV status not recorded). Some clones in this sample may be carry-over from other donors' samples.

This clonotype has at least ten counts. This CDR3 is CASTGSGFGHQPQHF. CDR3 DNA sequence: TGTGCCAGCACCGGGTCGGGATTCGGGCATCAGCCCCAGCATTTT. The chain couples TRBV6-1 to TRBJ1-5, with unresolved D. The CDR3 is 15 residues long. Looked up from germline, CDR1 is MNHNS and CDR2 is SASEGT. V dropped 7 bases and J dropped 5 bases, with 18 bases sitting between them.

In this sample, this clonotype turned up many times. The rearrangement joins TRBV6-2 or TRBV6-3 to TRBJ2-5; 11 nucleotides agree with TRBD2. The CDR3 is 17 amino acids. Looked up from germline, CDR1 is MNHEY and CDR2 is SVGEGT. The J segment lost 2 bases and the V segment lost 2 bases, leaving 7 bases of the junction unmatched. CDR3 sequence (DNA): TGTGCCAGCAGTTACGGTCTGACTAGCGGGGCTCAAGAGACCCAGTACTTC. Amino acids: CASSYGLTSGAQETQYF.

The V call is TRBV7-9, the J call TRBJ1-1; no firm D call. The V end lost 1 base, the J end lost 2 bases, and 8 bases lay between the germline ends. Germline V gene lookup returns CDR1 SEHNR and CDR2 FQNEAQ (reference sequence). The CDR3 runs 14 residues. The CDR3 is CASSLGSSNTEAFF. The CDR3 bases are TGTGCCAGCAGCTTAGGTAGCAGTAACACTGAAGCTTTCTTT.

This chain uses TRBV4-3 with TRBJ1-4; no reliable D call. CDR1 and CDR2 (germline): LGHNA, YSLEER. This CDR3 spans 15 amino acids. Trimming cost V 3 bases and J 8 bases, with 16 bases left between them. The CDR3 coding sequence is TGCGCCAGCAGCCATACCGGTTGGGGAGAAGAAAAACTGTTTTTT. Encoded protein: CASSHTGWGEEKLFF.

This clonotype was detected many times. The chain links TRBV7-2 to TRBJ1-6; D is possibly TRBD1 (6 bases). CDR1 and CDR2 from the germline V gene are SGHTA and FQGNSA. CDR3 length equals 16 residues. Deletions cut 0 bases from V and 11 bases from J, with 17 bases between. CDR3 amino acids: CASSLATNQGRTPLHF. The CDR3 DNA reads TGTGCCAGCAGCTTAGCCACAAACCAGGGGCGAACACCCCTCCACTTT. Together with reference TRBV7-2 and TRBJ1-6, the CDR3 gives the full variable domain: GAGVSQSPSNKVTEKGKDVELRCDPISGHTALYWYRQSLGQGLEFLIYFQGNSAPDKSGLPSDRFSAERTGGSVSTLTIQRTQQEDSAVYLCASSLATNQGRTPLHFGNGTRLTVT.

As regards this clonotype: Just one base apart from a much larger clone, this may be a read error. The V gene is TRBV7-2, the J gene TRBJ2-7; no firm D call. Germline lookup yields CDR1 SGHTA and CDR2 FQGNSA. The CDR3 consists of 11 residues. Here the CDR3 DNA reads TGTGCCAGCAGCGCCCACTACGAGCGGTACTTC. Translation gives CASSAHYERYF.

This clonotype was observed many times. The rearrangement links TRBV7-2 to TRBJ2-2, with D hard to call. CDR3 length: 15 residues. Deletions cut 5 bases from V and 2 bases from J, with 12 bases between. Germline CDR1 SGHTA, CDR2 FQGNSA. The CDR3 loop reads CASSPNEVNTGELFF. The CDR3 nucleotides read TGTGCCAGCAGCCCAAACGAGGTTAACACCGGGGAGCTGTTTTTT.

This sequence joins TRBV4-1 and TRBJ1-1, with 11 bases aligning to TRBD1. V lost 4 bases to trimming and J lost 6 bases; unmatched junction nucleotides: 16. Germline loops: CDR1 MGHRA, CDR2 YSYEKL. CDR3 length equals 18 residues. The DNA of the CDR3 is TGCGCCAGCAGCCTTTTTCCTCCGGGACAGGGGGGTTTTGCTGAAGCTTTCTTT. Protein sequence: CASSLFPPGQGGFAEAFF.

This clonotype has a handful of counts. The chain has TRBV6-8 and TRBJ2-7; TRBD2 agrees at 7 bases. CDR1 and CDR2 from the germline V gene are MNHGY and SAAAGT. The CDR3 loop spans 15 amino acids. The ends lost 0 bases at V and 5 bases at J; junction bases unmatched: 7. This chain's CDR3 is CASSYSWGGANEQYF. DNA for the CDR3: TGTGCCAGCAGTTACTCGTGGGGGGGTGCCAACGAGCAGTACTTC.

The CDR3 nucleotides read TGTGCCAGCAGCTTAGAGGGCGGGTCGAATATCCTCTATGGCTACACCTTC. Translating it yields CASSLEGGSNILYGYTF. The chain has TRBV7-9 and TRBJ1-2; D not resolved. V was pared by 1 base and J by 4 bases, with 19 bases between. Germline-derived CDR1 and CDR2 are SEHNR and FQNEAQ (reference sequence). The CDR3 totals 17 residues.

This clonotype showed up just a few times. The gene calls are TRBV29-1 and TRBJ1-4; 7 positions agree with TRBD1. CDR3 length: 11 residues. The V and J ends lost 7 bases and 8 bases, in that order; junction bases with no gene match: 4. CDR1 and CDR2 (germline): SQVTM, ANQGSEA. The CDR3 sequence: CSAEGAEKLFF. CDR3 DNA sequence: TGCAGCGCCGAGGGGGCCGAAAAACTGTTTTTT.

This clonotype occurred many times. This chain connects TRBV7-2 to TRBJ2-7; D assignment may be TRBD1 or TRBD2 (5 bases each). Germline CDR1 reads SGHTA; CDR2 reads FQGNSA. This CDR3 is 15 amino acids long. V gave up 2 bases and J gave up 3 bases, with 14 bases separating them. The DNA for the CDR3 is TGTGCCAGCAGCTTACGAGGGGTCCCTCTCTACGAGCAGTACTTC. Its protein product is CASSLRGVPLYEQYF.

This clonotype has at least ten counts. The chain combines TRBV7-8 with TRBJ2-5, with D perhaps matching TRBD2 (6 bases). This CDR3 has 15 amino acids. Per germline, CDR1 SGHVS and CDR2 FQNEAQ. V lost 3 bases and J lost 5, with 16 bases in between. CDR3 loop: CASSFAGTIGETQYF. The CDR3 nucleotides read TGTGCCAGCAGCTTTGCGGGAACGATCGGGGAGACCCAGTACTTC.

The V call is TRBV6-1, the J call TRBJ1-4; TRBD1 aligns across 8 bases. V lost 7 bases to trimming and J lost 7 bases; unmatched junction nucleotides: 8. The CDR3 covers 14 residues. Germline CDR1 MNHNS, CDR2 SASEGT. The CDR3 region is CASTTQGGREKLFF. DNA for the CDR3: TGTGCCAGCACTACACAGGGGGGCCGTGAAAAACTGTTTTTT.

The rearrangement links TRBV9 to TRBJ2-6; D remains unclear. V lost 5 bases and J 1 base, leaving 16 bases between the germline ends. The CDR3 has 17 amino acids. Looked up from germline, CDR1 is SGDLS and CDR2 is YYNGEE. CDR3 in amino acids: CASSAPPWGSGANVLTF. The CDR3, as DNA: TGTGCCAGCAGTGCCCCGCCTTGGGGTTCTGGGGCCAACGTCCTGACTTTC. The whole variable domain, filled in from reference TRBV9 and TRBJ2-6, reads DSGVTQTPKHLITATGQRVTLRCSPRSGDLSVYWYQQSLDQGLQFLIQYYNGEERAKGNILERFSAQQFPDLHSELNLSSLELGDSALYFCASSAPPWGSGANVLTFGAGSRLTVL.

The table lists this clonotype with many counts. This chain joins TRBV7-2 and TRBJ2-2; no clear D gene. The CDR3 is made up of 15 amino acids. CDR1 and CDR2 from the germline V gene are SGHTA and FQGNSA. V was cut by 1 base and J by 6 bases, with 12 bases left in between. The CDR3 DNA reads as TGTGCCAGCAGCTTAGGGGTAGCTCTGCCCGGGGAGCTGTTTTTT. Protein: CASSLGVALPGELFF.

In this sample, this clonotype turned up a few times. The gene calls are TRBV19 and TRBJ1-5, with no clear D. Germline-derived CDR1 and CDR2 are LNHDA and SQIVND (reference sequence). The CDR3 totals 13 residues. Trimming removed 3 bases at V and 4 bases at J, with 7 bases between. The DNA of the CDR3 is TGTGCCAGTAGTATGAAGGGTAATCAGCCCCAGCATTTT. This codes for CASSMKGNQPQHF.

The CDR3, as DNA: TGTGCTACTGCGGACAGGGGGTATAACACCGGGGAGCTGTTTTTT. It translates to CATADRGYNTGELFF. The V gene is TRBV6-8, the J gene TRBJ2-2, with 10 bases matching TRBD1. The CDR3 has 15 amino acids. Germline-derived CDR1 and CDR2 are MNHGY and SAAAGT.

The chain recombines TRBV12-3 or TRBV12-4 with TRBJ2-1; the match to TRBD2 covers 7 bases. This CDR3 comprises 20 residues. The J segment lost 1 base and the V segment lost 1 base, leaving 16 bases of the junction unmatched. The CDR3 loop is CASSLGGGVGLGRSYNEQFF. The CDR3 DNA follows: TGTGCCAGCAGTTTAGGTGGGGGGGTGGGGCTCGGGAGGTCCTACAATGAGCAGTTCTTC.

The chain employs TRBV3-1 and TRBJ1-1; D not certain. The germline gives CDR1 LGHDT, CDR2 YNNKEL (reference sequence). The V end lost 0 bases, the J end lost 10 bases, and 9 bases lay between the germline ends. CDR3 length equals 12 residues. The CDR3 sequence is CASSQEGRRAFF. The DNA for the CDR3 is TGTGCCAGCAGCCAAGAAGGGAGGCGAGCTTTCTTT. The full variable domain, with the rest looked up from reference TRBV3-1 and TRBJ1-1, is DTAVSQTPKYLVTQMGNDKSIKCEQNLGHDTMYWYKQDSKKFLKIMFSYNNKELIINETVPNRFSPKSPDKAHLNLHINSLELGDSAVYFCASSQEGRRAFFGQGTRLTVV.

This clonotype came up many times. The chain links TRBV7-9 to TRBJ1-4; 7 bases are shared with TRBD1. With 2 bases clipped from V and 6 bases from J, the junction kept 9 bases outside the gene matches. Looked up from germline, CDR1 is SEHNR and CDR2 is FQNEAQ (reference sequence). This CDR3 is built from 16 residues. For the CDR3, the DNA is TGTGCCAGCAGCTTACTAAAAGGGGGCAAGGATGAAAAACTGTTTTTT. Its translation is CASSLLKGGKDEKLFF.

The CDR3, as DNA: TGCGCCAGCGGTTTGGGACAGGTGCCTAGCACAGATACGCAGTATTTT. It yields the protein CASGLGQVPSTDTQYF. The chain employs TRBV5-1 and TRBJ2-3; 8 bases are a match to TRBD1. Germline-derived CDR1 and CDR2 are SGHRS and YFSETQ. The CDR3 length is 16 residues. J lost 0 bases, V lost 7 bases, and 10 bases had no gene match.

The rearrangement uses TRBV12-3 or TRBV12-4 and TRBJ2-3; D remains ambiguous. The CDR3 contains 14 residues. V was cut by 5 bases and J by 1 base, with 10 bases left in between. Written as DNA, the CDR3 is TGTGCCAGCAGTCCCCCTTTCGGCACAGATACGCAGTATTTT. Translated, it gives CASSPPFGTDTQYF.